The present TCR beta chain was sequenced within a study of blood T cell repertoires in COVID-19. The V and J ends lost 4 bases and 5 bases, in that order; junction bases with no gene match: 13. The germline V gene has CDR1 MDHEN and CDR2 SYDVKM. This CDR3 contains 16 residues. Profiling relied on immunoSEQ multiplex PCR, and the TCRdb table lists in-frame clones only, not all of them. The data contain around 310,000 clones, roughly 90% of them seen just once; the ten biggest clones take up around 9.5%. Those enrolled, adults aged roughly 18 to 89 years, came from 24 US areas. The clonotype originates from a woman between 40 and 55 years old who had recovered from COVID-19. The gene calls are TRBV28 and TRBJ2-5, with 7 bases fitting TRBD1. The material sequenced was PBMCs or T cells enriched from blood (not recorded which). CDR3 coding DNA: TGTGCCAGCAGTTCCCCGCAACAGGGGTGGTGGGAGACCCAGTACTTC. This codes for CASSSPQQGWWETQYF.